These 23 T cell receptor beta chains were sequenced from one sample in a study of beta chain features in type 1 diabetes. The isolated RNA, all of it, was reverse transcribed, so expressed TCRB transcripts were what got sequenced. The protocol was immunoSEQ multiplex PCR, while the TCRdb copy is restricted to in-frame clones and leaves out a portion. The sample has some 900,000 clones; roughly 15% are singletons. The source material was naive CD4+ T cells from blood. The receptors here all came from a woman aged 18-29 years in good health.

The rearrangement links TRBV5-1 to TRBJ2-1, with D unresolved. Between the trimmed V and J ends, which lost 1 base and 4 bases, there was a span of 12 bases. The CDR3 has 15 residues. Germline CDR1 is SGHRS and CDR2 is YFSETQ. CDR3 sequence reads: CASSLLDPGYNEQFF. CDR3 in DNA: TGCGCCAGCAGCTTGCTCGACCCCGGTTACAATGAGCAGTTCTTC.

This sequence joins TRBV6-1 and TRBJ1-2; TRBD1 agrees at 7 bases. The J segment lost 5 bases and the V segment lost 1 base, leaving 4 bases of the junction unmatched. This CDR3 is 14 amino acids long. Germline values: CDR1 MNHNS, CDR2 SASEGT. CDR3 DNA sequence: TGTGCCAGCAGTGAAGGAGGGGGCGTGTATGGCTACACCTTC. Translated, it gives CASSEGGGVYGYTF.

The table lists this clone with a few counts. CDR3 DNA sequence: TGTGCCAGCGGATCCTCTGGGGCCAACGTCCTGACTTTC. Protein product: CASGSSGANVLTF. The chain carries TRBV27 and TRBJ2-6; D unclear. The V end lost 8 bases, the J end lost 0 bases, and 5 bases lay between the germline ends. Germline CDR1 reads MNHEY; CDR2 reads SMNVEV (reference sequence). The CDR3 extends over 13 amino acids.

V is TRBV7-2 and J is TRBJ2-3; the D is unclear. Germline assignment: CDR1 SGHTA and CDR2 FQGNSA. The V gene lost 1 base and the J gene lost 5 bases, with 7 bases spanning the gap. There are 13 residues in the CDR3. In nucleotides, the CDR3 is TGTGCCAGCAGCTTAGAGGTTCTAGATACGCAGTATTTT. This sequence encodes CASSLEVLDTQYF.

In its sample, this clone was seen once. The chain couples TRBV23-1 to TRBJ2-7; possibly TRBD1 for D (6 bases). TRBV23-1 is flagged as an ORF with uncertain function. V was trimmed by 6 bases and J by 5 bases, leaving 11 bases between them. The CDR3 loop spans 12 amino acids. The CDR3 loop is CASSRGEDEQYF. CDR3 coding DNA: TGCGCCAGCAGCAGGGGCGAGGACGAGCAGTACTTC.

A note on this clone: The sample carries other DNA sequences with the same CDR3. CDR3 DNA: TGTGCCAGCTCAGGACAGGGACAAGAGACCCAGTACTTC. Its protein product is CASSGQGQETQYF. The chain joins TRBV18 to TRBJ2-5, with TRBD1 matching over 8 bases. Germline V gene sequence: CDR1 KGHSH, CDR2 LQKENI. This CDR3 has 13 amino acids. V was pared by 5 bases and J by 2 bases, with 1 base of the junction left unmatched.

This clone came up a few times. The chain joins TRBV6-5 to TRBJ2-7; D is perhaps TRBD1 (6 bases). Germline V lookup: CDR1 MNHEY, CDR2 SVGAGI. V was pared by 0 bases and J by 4 bases, with 10 bases between. This CDR3 contains 14 residues. CDR3 DNA sequence: TGTGCCAGCAGTTACTCGCCGAGGGGGTACGAGCAGTACTTC. The encoded protein is CASSYSPRGYEQYF.

The rearrangement uses TRBV5-4 and TRBJ1-1; possibly TRBD1 for D (5 bases). This CDR3 comprises 15 residues. V dropped 0 bases and J dropped 4 bases, with 13 bases sitting between them. Per germline, CDR1 SGHNT and CDR2 YYREEE (reference sequence). CDR3 protein: CASSLVGPDGTEAFF. The CDR3 coding sequence is TGTGCCAGCAGCTTGGTGGGGCCGGACGGCACTGAAGCTTTCTTT.

The J gene is TRBJ2-1, the V gene TRBV7-2; D not certain. V lost 5 bases and J 10 bases, leaving 6 bases between the germline ends. Germline loops: CDR1 SGHTA, CDR2 FQGNSA. This CDR3 contains 10 residues. In DNA form, the CDR3 reads TGTGCCAGCAGCCGAATCGAGCAGTTCTTC. Amino acids: CASSRIEQFF.

This clone was seen only once. The V call is TRBV4-3, the J call TRBJ2-3, with D unresolved. Germline lookup yields CDR1 LGHNA and CDR2 YSLEER. V was shortened by 0 bases and J by 2 bases, with 12 bases between the two germline ends. The CDR3 spans 16 residues. The DNA for the CDR3 is TGCGCCAGCAGCCAAGACCCCCGGTTTCCCACAGATACGCAGTATTTT. This sequence encodes CASSQDPRFPTDTQYF.

The J gene is TRBJ1-5, the V gene TRBV7-8; the match to TRBD1 covers 7 bases. The germline V gene encodes CDR1 SGHVS and CDR2 FQNEAQ. CDR3 length: 14 amino acids. V was pared by 5 bases and J by 9 bases, with 10 bases of the junction left unmatched. As DNA, the CDR3 is TGTGCCAGCAGCAGGGGGCAGGGAGTGGCGCCCCAGCATTTT. This translates into CASSRGQGVAPQHF.

The genes are TRBV7-9 and TRBJ2-2, with D perhaps TRBD2 (7 bases). This CDR3 is built from 17 residues. Trimming cost V 5 bases and J 5 bases, with 21 bases left between them. Germline V gene data show CDR1 as SEHNR and CDR2 as FQNEAQ (reference sequence). This CDR3 reads CASSPTWGGRETGELFF. For the CDR3, the DNA is TGTGCCAGCAGCCCCACGTGGGGGGGCAGGGAGACCGGGGAGCTGTTTTTT.

The rearrangement joins TRBV28 to TRBJ1-2; D remains ambiguous. This CDR3 comprises 11 residues. V lost 1 base, J lost 7 bases, and 4 bases lay in between. Germline lookup yields CDR1 MDHEN and CDR2 SYDVKM. CDR3 loop: CASSLSRGYTF. The CDR3 nucleotides are TGTGCCAGCAGTTTATCGCGTGGCTACACCTTC.

The chain couples TRBV10-3 to TRBJ1-1; 7 positions match TRBD1. The CDR3 is 13 amino acids. Germline V lookup: CDR1 ENHRY, CDR2 SYGVKD. The V and J ends lost 7 bases and 4 bases, in that order; junction bases with no gene match: 6. Here the CDR3 DNA reads TGTGCCATCAACCCCGCAGGGGGCACTGAAGCTTTCTTT. This encodes CAINPAGGTEAFF.

This clone was detected a few times. J is TRBJ2-7 and V is TRBV21-1; the listed D gene, TRBD2, was not tested against the DNA. TRBV21-1 corresponds to a pseudogene. The CDR3 extends over 13 amino acids. The CDR3 DNA reads as TGTGCCAGCAGCAAAGAGTACGGCTACGAGCAGTACTTC. Amino acid sequence: CASSKEYGYEQYF.

This clone was seen a single time. The genes are TRBV28 and TRBJ2-1, with 8 bases fitting TRBD1. V dropped 6 bases and J dropped 8; count of bases not matched to a gene: 12. This CDR3 region has 15 residues. Germline V gene lookup returns CDR1 MDHEN and CDR2 SYDVKM. CDR3 protein: CASSTSGGLIDEQFF. For the CDR3, the DNA is TGTGCCAGCAGCACCTCAGGGGGCTTAATAGATGAGCAGTTCTTC.

V is TRBV6-5 and J is TRBJ2-7; 8 bases map to TRBD2. The germline gives CDR1 MNHEY, CDR2 SVGAGI. The CDR3 has 13 amino acids. Losses at the gene ends were 6 bases for V and 2 bases for J; bases not matched to a gene: 3. The CDR3 DNA reads as TGTGCCAGCAGCACGGGAGGGACCTACGAGCAGTACTTC. This encodes CASSTGGTYEQYF.

This clone has more than one count but fewer than ten. V and J are TRBV4-3 and TRBJ2-1, with TRBD2 matching over 11 bases. The CDR3 is made up of 15 amino acids. The V segment lost 6 bases and the J segment 5 bases; nucleotides outside the gene matches: 6. CDR1 is LGHNA and CDR2 is YSLEER in the germline V gene. As DNA, the CDR3 is TGCGCCAGCAGTCCCAGACTAGCGGGGCACAATGAGCAGTTCTTC. Protein product: CASSPRLAGHNEQFF.

The chain uses TRBV7-3 and TRBJ1-4; D may be TRBD1 (5 bases). Germline assignment: CDR1 SGHTA and CDR2 FQGTGA. V lost 5 bases to trimming and J lost 2 bases, with 12 bases between them. The CDR3 length is 15 residues. CDR3 in DNA: TGTGCCAGCAGCAAATCAGGGCGCACTAATGAAAAACTGTTTTTT. Translating gives CASSKSGRTNEKLFF. The variable domain in full, completed from reference TRBV7-3 and TRBJ1-4, reads GAGVSQTPSNKVTEKGKYVELRCDPISGHTALYWYRQSLGQGPEFLIYFQGTGAADDSGLPNDRFFAVRPEGSVSTLKIQRTERGDSAVYLCASSKSGRTNEKLFFGSGTQLSVL.

This clone came up a few times. The J gene is TRBJ2-5, the V gene TRBV5-6; D uncertain. The CDR3 contains 13 residues. Germline V lookup: CDR1 SGHDT, CDR2 YYEEEE. V was pared by 3 bases and J by 5 bases, with 11 bases between. The CDR3 region is CASSSYVRETQYF. As DNA, the CDR3 is TGTGCCAGCAGCTCCTATGTACGGGAGACCCAGTACTTC.

This chain connects TRBV6-5 to TRBJ2-7, with D tentatively TRBD2 (5 bases). The length of the CDR3 is 14 residues. Trimming took 0 bases from V and 4 from J, leaving 10 bases between them. The germline gives CDR1 MNHEY, CDR2 SVGAGI. The CDR3 nucleotides read TGTGCCAGCAGTTACTCTTGGGAGACTTACGAGCAGTACTTC. Its translation: CASSYSWETYEQYF.

This clone was observed a handful of times. J is TRBJ2-2 and V is TRBV19; D perhaps matches TRBD2 (5 bases). Trimming took off 6 bases at V and 5 bases at J, with 19 bases between the two ends. The CDR3 consists of 16 residues. Germline V gives CDR1 LNHDA, CDR2 SQIVND (reference sequence). The CDR3 protein is CASRDRRSQGTGELFF. The CDR3 DNA sequence: TGTGCCAGTAGGGACCGGAGGTCCCAAGGTACCGGGGAGCTGTTTTTT.

This clone has a handful of counts. The gene calls are TRBV11-2 and TRBJ2-2; D is uncertain. Trimming took 5 bases from V and 5 from J, leaving 15 bases between them. Germline assignment: CDR1 SGHAT and CDR2 FQNNGV. The CDR3 consists of 15 residues. The CDR3 sequence: CASSTRLGQTGELFF. CDR3 coding DNA: TGTGCCAGCAGCACAAGACTCGGCCAAACCGGGGAGCTGTTTTTT.